This T cell receptor (beta chain) was sequenced during a study of blood T cell repertoires in COVID-19. Looking at the study overall: PBMCs, B-cell-depleted T cells, or T cells were the source of the cDNA or gDNA that made up the material.

Per the original methods: By means of reference gene primer amplification, nucleated cell counts were estimated. Sequenced by immunoSEQ multiplex PCR; TCRdb stores in-frame clones only, minus some. The DNA was the basis for D and trimming; V, J and clone size are from that table. Seen here are 90,000 to 100,000 clones, about four fifths observed once, and the top ten hold around 24%. The CDR3 spans 14 residues. Trimming cost V 4 bases and J 8 bases; bases outside gene matches: 6. The germline V gene encodes CDR1 SGHRS and CDR2 YFSETQ. Specimen: peripheral blood. This TCR was recovered from a man aged 70 or older with acute or convalescent COVID-19. The chain couples TRBV5-1 to TRBJ2-1; 10 bases are a match to TRBD1. The chain's CDR3 is CASSAGQGMDEQFF. The CDR3 region has the DNA TGCGCCAGCAGCGCGGGACAGGGGATGGATGAGCAGTTCTTC. The entire variable domain, with the rest obtained from reference TRBV5-1 and TRBJ2-1, is as follows: KAGVTQTPRYLIKTRGQQVTLSCSPISGHRSVSWYQQTPGQGLQFLFEYFSETQRNKGNFPGRFSGRQFSNSRSEMNVSTLELGDSALYLCASSAGQGMDEQFFGPGTRLTVL.